The 17 T cell receptor beta chains below were found in one sample sequenced in a study of early T cells in non-severe SARS-CoV-2 infection. TCRdb itself ran the 5' RACE reads through MiXCR, one entry per CDR3 protein. The sample shows approximately 45,000 distinct CDR3 sequences, roughly 6% of them seen only once. The specimen sequenced was whole blood. The receptor set was obtained from an adult who was a healthcare worker with PCR-confirmed SARS-CoV-2 infection or an uninfected control (not recorded which).

This clonotype showed up many times. The rearrangement links TRBV10-2 to TRBJ1-5; 8 bases are a match to TRBD1. This CDR3 is built from 13 residues. From germline, CDR1 is WSHSY and CDR2 SAAADI. V was clipped by 6 bases and J by 5 bases; unmatched bases: 3. Here the CDR3 reads CASRDRVDQPQHF. The CDR3 DNA reads TGCGCCAGCAGGGACAGGGTTGATCAGCCCCAGCATTTT.

This clonotype was observed at least ten times. The chain has TRBV11-2 and TRBJ2-1, with 12 bases fitting TRBD2. Germline V gene lookup returns CDR1 SGHAT and CDR2 FQNNGV. The CDR3 has 14 residues. The J segment lost 13 bases and the V segment lost 5 bases, leaving 9 bases of the junction unmatched. The CDR3 reads CASSPGTSGRLQFF. As DNA, the CDR3 is TGTGCCAGCAGCCCCGGGACTAGCGGGCGACTACAGTTCTTC.

This clonotype was observed a few times. The J gene is TRBJ2-7, the V gene TRBV20-1; 10 positions agree with TRBD1. The ends lost 5 bases at V and 7 bases at J; junction bases unmatched: 8. The CDR3 runs to 13 residues. Germline CDR1 reads DFQATT; CDR2 reads SNEGSKA (reference sequence). CDR3 sequence reads: CSAPGTGVVEQYF. In nucleotides, the CDR3 is TGCAGTGCTCCCGGGACAGGGGTGGTAGAGCAGTACTTC.

There are many counts of this clonotype. The rearrangement joins TRBV9 to TRBJ2-1; D is possibly TRBD1 (5 bases). V gave up 0 bases and J gave up 9 bases, with 16 bases separating them. CDR1 and CDR2 (germline): SGDLS, YYNGEE. This CDR3 spans 15 amino acids. The CDR3 here is CASSVEQGPASEQFF. CDR3 in DNA: TGTGCCAGCAGCGTAGAGCAGGGCCCGGCGAGTGAGCAGTTCTTC.

This clonotype was picked up many times. The V call is TRBV11-2, the J call TRBJ1-6; a weak D match, TRBD1 (5 bases). CDR1 and CDR2 (germline): SGHAT, FQNNGV. V was pared by 0 bases and J by 10 bases, with 16 bases between. The length of the CDR3 is 16 residues. The CDR3 bases are TGTGCCAGCAGCTTAGATGATTCAGGGTATGGATCACCCCTCCACTTT. Encoded protein: CASSLDDSGYGSPLHF.

This clonotype was counted many times. The CDR3 sequence is CATRQEMNTEAFF. DNA for the CDR3: TGTGCCACTAGACAGGAGATGAACACTGAAGCTTTCTTT. The chain couples TRBV10-3 to TRBJ1-1; tentatively, D is TRBD1 (6 bases). The germline V gene has CDR1 ENHRY and CDR2 SYGVKD. V was shortened by 10 bases and J by 0 bases, with 12 bases between the two germline ends. The CDR3 loop spans 13 amino acids.

The rearrangement joins TRBV5-1 to TRBJ2-7; no firm D call. Trimming cost V 0 bases and J 5 bases, with 9 bases left between them. The CDR3 length is 13 residues. Germline loops: CDR1 SGHRS, CDR2 YFSETQ. CDR3 in amino acids: CASSLGSDDEQYF. In DNA form, the CDR3 reads TGCGCCAGCAGCTTGGGTTCGGACGACGAGCAGTACTTC. Complete variable domain (other parts from reference TRBV5-1 and TRBJ2-7): KAGVTQTPRYLIKTRGQQVTLSCSPISGHRSVSWYQQTPGQGLQFLFEYFSETQRNKGNFPGRFSGRQFSNSRSEMNVSTLELGDSALYLCASSLGSDDEQYFGPGTRLTVT.

This clonotype is classed as medium-sized. The J gene is TRBJ2-5, the V gene TRBV7-6, with 9 bases fitting TRBD2. This CDR3 contains 13 residues. Germline CDR1 SGHVS, CDR2 FNYEAQ. V lost 3 bases, J lost 4 bases, and 0 bases stayed unmatched. The CDR3 DNA sequence: TGTGCCAGCAGCTTTAGCGGGAGAGAGACCCAGTACTTC. Encoded protein: CASSFSGRETQYF.

This clonotype was seen ten or more times. The chain couples TRBV11-2 to TRBJ2-7; D not certain. Germline CDR1 is SGHAT and CDR2 is FQNNGV. Trimming removed 5 bases at V and 6 bases at J, with 11 bases between. The CDR3 has 12 amino acids. This CDR3 reads CASSNTLLEQYF. CDR3 DNA: TGTGCCAGCAGCAACACTCTCCTCGAGCAGTACTTC.

The V call is TRBV20-1, the J call TRBJ2-3; the D is unclear. Looked up from germline, CDR1 is DFQATT and CDR2 is SNEGSKA (reference sequence). V was trimmed by 1 base and J by 4 bases, leaving 6 bases between them. The CDR3 has 12 residues. In DNA, the CDR3 is TGCAGTGCTAGAGTTGCGGCAGATACGCAGTATTTT. It encodes CSARVAADTQYF.

This clonotype was found a few times. The chain recombines TRBV9 with TRBJ2-7; D unresolved. The germline gives CDR1 SGDLS, CDR2 YYNGEE. The CDR3 runs to 14 residues. Trimming took 0 bases from V and 3 from J, leaving 10 bases between them. The CDR3 region is CASSVGVQSYEQYF. The DNA of the CDR3 is TGTGCCAGCAGCGTAGGGGTACAGAGCTACGAGCAGTACTTC.

This clonotype appeared a few times. This chain connects TRBV19 to TRBJ2-2; no firm D call. The CDR3 is 14 residues long. V lost 1 base, J lost 5 bases, and 8 bases lay in between. Germline assignment: CDR1 LNHDA and CDR2 SQIVND (reference sequence). As DNA, the CDR3 is TGTGCCAGTAGTATAGGTCGAGGTACCGGGGAGCTGTTTTTT. Its translation is CASSIGRGTGELFF.

The chain has TRBV15 and TRBJ1-1; unclear D gene. V lost 0 bases and J lost 6, with 14 bases in between. The CDR3 contains 15 residues. Germline V gene lookup returns CDR1 LNHNV and CDR2 YYDKDF (reference sequence). The CDR3 DNA reads as TGTGCCACCAGCAGAGATATAAGGCCCGGCGCTGAAGCTTTCTTT. It specifies CATSRDIRPGAEAFF.

This clonotype was seen repeatedly, ten times or more. The rearrangement joins TRBV5-1 to TRBJ1-1; D gene ambiguous. Germline-derived CDR1 and CDR2 are SGHRS and YFSETQ. This CDR3 spans 14 amino acids. V lost 5 bases and J 4 bases, leaving 15 bases between the germline ends. The CDR3, as DNA: TGCGCCAGCAGAAGGGAAAGGCAGAGCACTGAAGCTTTCTTT. Its protein product is CASRRERQSTEAFF.

The rearrangement links TRBV21-1 to TRBJ2-4; TRBD1 is the table's D call and was not checked against the DNA. TRBV21-1 is deemed a pseudogene. This CDR3 comprises 16 residues. As DNA, the CDR3 is TGTGCCAGCACCTTCCGACAGGGGGCTTCAGGTCGGATTCAGTACTTC. It is translated as CASTFRQGASGRIQYF.

This clonotype occurred many times. The chain links TRBV6-4 to TRBJ2-3, with 11 bases lining up with TRBD2. Looked up from germline, CDR1 is MRHNA and CDR2 is SNTAGT. V gave up 0 bases and J gave up 2 bases; unmatched junction bases: 1. The CDR3 is made up of 16 amino acids. The CDR3 DNA follows: TGTGCCAGCAGTGACTCTAGCGGGGGGGCCACAGATACGCAGTATTTT. Protein sequence: CASSDSSGGATDTQYF.

This clonotype was counted a few times. The chain couples TRBV7-2 to TRBJ1-1, with D possibly TRBD1 on 6 matching bases. Germline V gene data show CDR1 as SGHTA and CDR2 as FQGNSA. The V end lost 5 bases, the J end lost 6 bases, and 16 bases lay between the germline ends. The CDR3 runs 14 residues. The CDR3 loop is CASSLLGAGAEAFF. The CDR3 DNA reads TGTGCCAGCAGCCTGCTGGGGGCGGGGGCTGAAGCTTTCTTT.